The 10 T cell receptor beta chains below all came from one sample that was sequenced in a study of shared clonotypes between healthy human individuals. Only in-frame clones appear in the TCRdb table, and some are missing; sequencing was by immunoSEQ multiplex PCR. The sample records over 2 million clones, around 90% being singletons. The sequencing input was naive CD4+ T cells from PBMCs. Sample subset: CD45RA+ positively selected. All receptors come from a man between 18 and 29 years old in good health. Some clones in this sample may be carry-over from other donors' samples.

This chain joins TRBV5-4 and TRBJ1-1; D is possibly TRBD1 (5 bases). The CDR3 runs 14 residues. Germline loops: CDR1 SGHNT, CDR2 YYREEE (reference sequence). V lost 6 bases and J 13 bases, leaving 25 bases between the germline ends. CDR3 bases: TGTGCCAGCACCATGAAGACAGTTCCGGAGGTAGTTTTCTTT. Translation: CASTMKTVPEVVFF.

The chain recombines TRBV6-6 with TRBJ2-1; 10 nucleotides match TRBD2. V was pared by 5 bases and J by 11 bases, with 12 bases of the junction left unmatched. Germline CDR1 reads MNHNY; CDR2 reads SVGAGI (reference sequence). The CDR3 runs to 15 residues. The CDR3 nucleotides read TGTGCCAGCAGTATTGAGGGGCTAGCGGGAGTAAAGCAGTTCTTC. The encoded protein is CASSIEGLAGVKQFF.

DNA of the CDR3: TGTGCCAGCAGCGCGAGGACTAGCGGGATGACCTACAATGAGCAGTTCTTC. It codes for CASSARTSGMTYNEQFF. The rearrangement links TRBV9 to TRBJ2-1; 12 positions match TRBD2. V was clipped by 3 bases and J by 2 bases; unmatched bases: 6. The CDR3 spans 17 residues. The germline V gene has CDR1 SGDLS and CDR2 YYNGEE.

This chain links TRBV6-1 with TRBJ2-1, with 11 positions matching TRBD2. The junction had 5 bases not matched to a gene; V was cut back by 6 bases and J by 4 bases. The germline gives CDR1 MNHNS, CDR2 SASEGT. This CDR3 is built from 15 residues. For the CDR3, the DNA is TGTGCCAGCAGCTCCGGGACTAGCGGATACAATGAGCAGTTCTTC. Protein: CASSSGTSGYNEQFF.

This clone was detected only a few times. This rearrangement joins TRBV5-6 to TRBJ2-2; the D is unclear. The CDR3 has 12 amino acids. Germline V gene sequence: CDR1 SGHDT, CDR2 YYEEEE. The V end was cut by 3 bases, the J end by 10 bases, with 10 bases between. The CDR3: CASSSQPQELFF. The CDR3 nucleotides are TGTGCCAGCAGCTCCCAGCCCCAGGAGCTGTTTTTT. Full variable domain (remainder filled in from reference TRBV5-6 and TRBJ2-2): DAGVTQSPTHLIKTRGQQVTLRCSPKSGHDTVSWYQQALGQGPQFIFQYYEEEERQRGNFPDRFSGHQFPNYSSELNVNALLLGDSALYLCASSSQPQELFFGEGSRLTVL.

This sequence joins TRBV7-7 and TRBJ2-2; no clear D gene. Trimming removed 8 bases from V and 0 bases from J, with 7 bases in between. CDR3 length: 13 amino acids. CDR1 and CDR2 from the germline V gene are SSHAT and FNYEAQ (reference sequence). The CDR3 region is CASGESNTGELFF. CDR3 in DNA: TGTGCCAGCGGTGAATCGAACACCGGGGAGCTGTTTTTT. Using reference TRBV7-7 and TRBJ2-2 for the parts outside the CDR3, the full variable domain is GAGVSQSPRYKVTKRGQDVTLRCDPISSHATLYWYQQALGQGPEFLTYFNYEAQPDKSGLPSDRFSAERPEGSISTLTIQRTEQRDSAMYRCASGESNTGELFFGEGSRLTVL.

This clone has just a few counts. Other DNA sequences in this specimen translate into the identical CDR3. This CDR3 is CASSPRTSYEQYF. CDR3 bases: TGTGCCAGCTCACCACGGACCTCCTACGAGCAGTACTTC. J is TRBJ2-7 and V is TRBV18; D unresolved. Germline CDR1 KGHSH, CDR2 LQKENI. This CDR3 has 13 residues. With 1 base removed from V and 0 bases from J, the gap between germline ends came to 4 bases.

V gene TRBV5-1 combines with J gene TRBJ1-4; perhaps TRBD1 as D (5 bases). Per germline, CDR1 SGHRS and CDR2 YFSETQ. V was pared by 4 bases and J by 6 bases, with 19 bases between. CDR3 length equals 16 residues. This CDR3 is CASSPRGSPSYEKLFF. As DNA, the CDR3 is TGCGCCAGCAGCCCCCGGGGCAGCCCATCCTATGAAAAACTGTTTTTT.

The V gene is TRBV6-1, the J gene TRBJ2-7; 7 bases map to TRBD2. CDR1 and CDR2 (germline): MNHNS, SASEGT. The ends lost 5 bases at V and 3 bases at J; junction bases unmatched: 4. The CDR3 spans 13 residues. CDR3 nucleotide sequence: TGTGCCAGCAGTTGGGGGGGAGTCTACGAGCAGTACTTC. Its translation is CASSWGGVYEQYF.

The chain uses TRBV5-1 and TRBJ1-1; D gene uncertain. Germline V gene lookup returns CDR1 SGHRS and CDR2 YFSETQ. V shed 2 bases and J shed 1 base, with 9 bases lying between them. The length of the CDR3 is 14 residues. The CDR3 DNA reads as TGCGCCAGCAGCTTTCTAACTCAGAACACTGAAGCTTTCTTT. Amino acids: CASSFLTQNTEAFF.